The 7 T cell receptor beta chains presented below share a single source sample, sequenced in a study of OX40 agonist ivuxolimab in advanced cancers. Here immunoSEQ multiplex PCR was the method, and the copy in TCRdb shows in-frame clones only, minus some. The sample has fewer than 45,000 clones, about 85% seen once. The material was CD4+ or CD8+ T cells sorted from blood, obtained in a trial of the OX40 agonist ivuxolimab. These receptors all come from an adult with an advanced solid tumor such as melanoma, head and neck, liver or kidney cancer.

This sequence joins TRBV15 and TRBJ2-2, with 8 bases matching TRBD2. From germline, CDR1 is LNHNV and CDR2 YYDKDF (reference sequence). The CDR3 extends over 17 amino acids. J lost 4 bases, V lost 0 bases, and 7 bases had no gene match. The CDR3 DNA reads as TGTGCCACCAGCAGAGATCAGGGACTAGGAGGCACCGGGGAGCTGTTTTTT. As protein: CATSRDQGLGGTGELFF.

V and J are TRBV19 and TRBJ1-2, with D unresolved. The CDR3 extends over 14 amino acids. The germline CDR1 and CDR2 sequences are LNHDA and SQIVND (reference sequence). V lost 5 bases and J 2 bases, leaving 12 bases between the germline ends. The CDR3 is CASSPGPGNYGYTF. The CDR3 nucleotides are TGTGCCAGTAGTCCGGGCCCGGGAAACTATGGCTACACCTTC.

The CDR3 region has the DNA TGTGCCAGCAGTCTAGGACTAGCGGGATTGGGAAACCAAGAGACCCAGTACTTC. This gives the protein CASSLGLAGLGNQETQYF. V and J are TRBV27 and TRBJ2-5; TRBD2 matches at 12 bases. Germline lookup yields CDR1 MNHEY and CDR2 SMNVEV (reference sequence). This CDR3 region has 18 residues. V lost 5 bases and J lost 0; bases outside the gene matches: 10.

The chain recombines TRBV20-1 with TRBJ1-2; no reliable D call. In germline, CDR1 is DFQATT, CDR2 SNEGSKA (reference sequence). This CDR3 spans 11 amino acids. V lost 4 bases and J lost 8, with 11 bases in between. CDR3 nucleotides: TGCAGTGCTACAAAAGGGTCGGGCTACACCTTC. Protein product: CSATKGSGYTF.

This rearrangement joins TRBV9 to TRBJ2-7, with 7 nucleotides matching TRBD1. V gave up 6 bases and J gave up 3 bases; unmatched junction bases: 9. The CDR3 sequence is 14 residues long. Germline CDR1 and CDR2: SGDLS and YYNGEE. In nucleotides, the CDR3 is TGTGCCAGCACCCCAGGGGGACAGCTCTACGAGCAGTACTTC. Translation gives CASTPGGQLYEQYF.

This clone was seen only a few times. The chain links TRBV9 to TRBJ1-1; D is unresolved. CDR1 is SGDLS, CDR2 YYNGEE, per germline. This CDR3 spans 14 amino acids. The V and J ends lost 0 bases and 1 base respectively, with 7 bases between them. The CDR3 DNA is TGTGCCAGCAGCGTAGCCCAGTCGAACACTGAAGCTTTCTTT. Protein product: CASSVAQSNTEAFF.

The chain couples TRBV13 to TRBJ1-2; 7 bases fit TRBD1. Germline CDR1 is PRHDT and CDR2 is FYEKMQ (reference sequence). Unmatched junction bases numbered 9, after V lost 5 bases and J lost 3 bases. CDR3 length: 15 amino acids. The CDR3 protein is CASSIPTDRDYGYTF. CDR3 DNA: TGTGCCAGCAGCATCCCGACAGACAGGGACTATGGCTACACCTTC.